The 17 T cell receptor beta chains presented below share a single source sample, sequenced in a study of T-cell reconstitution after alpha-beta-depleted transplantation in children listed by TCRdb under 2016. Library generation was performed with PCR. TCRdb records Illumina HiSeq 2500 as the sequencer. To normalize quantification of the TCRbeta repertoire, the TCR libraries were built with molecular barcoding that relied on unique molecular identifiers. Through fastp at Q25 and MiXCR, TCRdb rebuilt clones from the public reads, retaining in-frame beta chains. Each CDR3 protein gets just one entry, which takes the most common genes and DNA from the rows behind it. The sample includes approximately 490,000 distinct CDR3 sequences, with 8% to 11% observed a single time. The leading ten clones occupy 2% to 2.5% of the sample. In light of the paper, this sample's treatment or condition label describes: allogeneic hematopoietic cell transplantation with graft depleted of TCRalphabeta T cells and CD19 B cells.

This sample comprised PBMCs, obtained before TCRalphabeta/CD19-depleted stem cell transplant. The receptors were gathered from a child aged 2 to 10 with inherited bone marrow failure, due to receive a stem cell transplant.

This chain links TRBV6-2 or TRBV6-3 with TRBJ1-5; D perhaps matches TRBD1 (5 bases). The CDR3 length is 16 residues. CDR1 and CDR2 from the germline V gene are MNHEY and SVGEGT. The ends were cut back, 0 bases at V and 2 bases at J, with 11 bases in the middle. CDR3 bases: TGTGCCAGCAGTTACTCTCAGGGCTTGGGCAATCAGCCCCAGCATTTT. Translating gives CASSYSQGLGNQPQHF.

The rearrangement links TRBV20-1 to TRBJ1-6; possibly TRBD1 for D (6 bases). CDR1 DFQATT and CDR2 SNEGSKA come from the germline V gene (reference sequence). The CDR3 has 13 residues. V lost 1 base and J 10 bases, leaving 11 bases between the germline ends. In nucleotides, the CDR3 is TGCAGTGCTAGAGTAACAGGGATCTCACCCCTCCACTTT. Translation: CSARVTGISPLHF.

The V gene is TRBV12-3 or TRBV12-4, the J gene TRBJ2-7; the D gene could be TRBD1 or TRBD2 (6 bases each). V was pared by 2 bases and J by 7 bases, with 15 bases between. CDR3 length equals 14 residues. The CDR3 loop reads CASSLWGASGEQYF. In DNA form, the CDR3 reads TGTGCCAGCAGTTTATGGGGGGCAAGTGGGGAGCAGTACTTC.

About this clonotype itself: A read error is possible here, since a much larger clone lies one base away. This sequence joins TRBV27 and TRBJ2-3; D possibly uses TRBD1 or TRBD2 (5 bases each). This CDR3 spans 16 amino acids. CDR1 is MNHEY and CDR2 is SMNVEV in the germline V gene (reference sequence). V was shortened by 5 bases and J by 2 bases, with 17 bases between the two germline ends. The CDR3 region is CASSARTWGTTDTQYF. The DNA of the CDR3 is TGTGCCAGCAGTGCGCGGACCTGGGGGACCACAGATACGCAGTATTTT.

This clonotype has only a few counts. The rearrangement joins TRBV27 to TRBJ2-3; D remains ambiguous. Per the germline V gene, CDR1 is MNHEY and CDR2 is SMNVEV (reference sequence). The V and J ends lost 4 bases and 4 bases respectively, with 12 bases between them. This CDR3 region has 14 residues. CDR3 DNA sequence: TGTGCCAGCAGTTCCATGGCCGCGGCAGATACGCAGTATTTT. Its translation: CASSSMAAADTQYF.

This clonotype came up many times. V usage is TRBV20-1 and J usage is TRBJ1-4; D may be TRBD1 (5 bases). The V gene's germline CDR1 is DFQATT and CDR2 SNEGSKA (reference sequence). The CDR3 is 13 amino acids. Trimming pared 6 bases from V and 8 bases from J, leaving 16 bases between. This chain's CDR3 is CSASMWGSEKLFF. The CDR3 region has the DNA TGCAGTGCCTCCATGTGGGGGTCCGAAAAACTGTTTTTT.

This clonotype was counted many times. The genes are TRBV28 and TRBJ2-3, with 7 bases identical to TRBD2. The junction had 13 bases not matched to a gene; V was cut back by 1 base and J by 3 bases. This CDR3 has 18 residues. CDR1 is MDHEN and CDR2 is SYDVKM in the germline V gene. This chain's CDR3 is CASSLSYESGIGTDTQYF. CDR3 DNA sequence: TGTGCCAGCAGTTTATCCTACGAAAGCGGGATTGGTACAGATACGCAGTATTTT.

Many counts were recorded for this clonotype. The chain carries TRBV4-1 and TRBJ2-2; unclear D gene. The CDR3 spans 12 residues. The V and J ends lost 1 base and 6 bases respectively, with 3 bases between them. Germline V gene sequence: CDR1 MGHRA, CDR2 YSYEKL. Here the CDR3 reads CASSQAPGELFF. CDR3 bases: TGCGCCAGCAGCCAAGCTCCCGGGGAGCTGTTTTTT.

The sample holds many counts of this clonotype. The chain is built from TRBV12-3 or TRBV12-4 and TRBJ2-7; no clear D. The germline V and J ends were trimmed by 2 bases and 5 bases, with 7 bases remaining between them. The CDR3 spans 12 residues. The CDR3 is CASSLFGNEQYF. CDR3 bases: TGTGCCAGCAGTTTATTCGGAAACGAGCAGTACTTC.

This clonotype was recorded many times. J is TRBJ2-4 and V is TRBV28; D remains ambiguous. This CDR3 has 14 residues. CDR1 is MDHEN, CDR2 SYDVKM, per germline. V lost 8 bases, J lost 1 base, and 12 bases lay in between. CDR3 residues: CASGLGRAKNIQYF. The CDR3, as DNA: TGTGCCAGCGGGCTCGGGCGGGCCAAAAACATTCAGTACTTC.

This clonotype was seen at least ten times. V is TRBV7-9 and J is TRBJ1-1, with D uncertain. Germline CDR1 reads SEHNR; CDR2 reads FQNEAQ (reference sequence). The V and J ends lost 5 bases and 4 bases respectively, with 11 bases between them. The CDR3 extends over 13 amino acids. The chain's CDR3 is CASSVPGSTEAFF. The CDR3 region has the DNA TGTGCCAGCAGCGTCCCCGGGAGCACTGAAGCTTTCTTT.

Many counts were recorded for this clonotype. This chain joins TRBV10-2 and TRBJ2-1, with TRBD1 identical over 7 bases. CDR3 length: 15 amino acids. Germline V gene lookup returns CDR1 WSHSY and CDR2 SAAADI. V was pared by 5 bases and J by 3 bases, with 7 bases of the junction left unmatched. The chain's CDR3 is CASSLRQGVYNEQFF. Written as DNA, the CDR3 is TGCGCCAGCAGTCTACGACAGGGCGTCTACAATGAGCAGTTCTTC.

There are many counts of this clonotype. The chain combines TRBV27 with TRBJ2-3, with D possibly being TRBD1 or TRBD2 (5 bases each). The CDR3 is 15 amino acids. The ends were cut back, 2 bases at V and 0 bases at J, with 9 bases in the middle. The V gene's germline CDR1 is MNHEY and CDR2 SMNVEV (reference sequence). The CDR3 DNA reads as TGTGCCAGCAGTTTAGGTGGGGGAAGCACAGATACGCAGTATTTT. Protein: CASSLGGGSTDTQYF.

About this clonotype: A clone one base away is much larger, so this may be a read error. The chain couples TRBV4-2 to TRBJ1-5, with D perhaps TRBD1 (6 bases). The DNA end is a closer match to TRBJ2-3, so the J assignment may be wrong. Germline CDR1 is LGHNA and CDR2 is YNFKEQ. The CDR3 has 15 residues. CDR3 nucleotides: TGTGCCAGCAGCCAAGATCGTACAGGGTATCAGCCCCAGTATTTT. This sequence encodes CASSQDRTGYQPQYF.

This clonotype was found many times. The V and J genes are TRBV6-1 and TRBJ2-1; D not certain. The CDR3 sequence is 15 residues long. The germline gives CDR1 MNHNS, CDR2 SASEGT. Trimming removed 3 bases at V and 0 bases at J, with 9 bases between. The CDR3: CASSESMSSYNEQFF. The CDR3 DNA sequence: TGTGCCAGCAGTGAGTCCATGAGCTCCTACAATGAGCAGTTCTTC.

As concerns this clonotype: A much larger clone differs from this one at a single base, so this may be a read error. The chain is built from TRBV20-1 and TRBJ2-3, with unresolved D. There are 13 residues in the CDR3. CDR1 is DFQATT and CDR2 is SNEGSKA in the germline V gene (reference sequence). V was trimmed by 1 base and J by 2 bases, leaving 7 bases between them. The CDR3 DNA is TGCAGTGCTAGAGGGCGACACACAGATACGCAGTATTTT. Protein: CSARGRHTDTQYF.

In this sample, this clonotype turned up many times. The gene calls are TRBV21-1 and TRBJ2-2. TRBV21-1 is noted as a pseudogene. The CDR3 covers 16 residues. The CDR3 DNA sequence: TGTGCCAGCAGCCAAATCGGCAGGAGGAACACCGGGGAGCTGTTTTTT. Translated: CASSQIGRRNTGELFF.